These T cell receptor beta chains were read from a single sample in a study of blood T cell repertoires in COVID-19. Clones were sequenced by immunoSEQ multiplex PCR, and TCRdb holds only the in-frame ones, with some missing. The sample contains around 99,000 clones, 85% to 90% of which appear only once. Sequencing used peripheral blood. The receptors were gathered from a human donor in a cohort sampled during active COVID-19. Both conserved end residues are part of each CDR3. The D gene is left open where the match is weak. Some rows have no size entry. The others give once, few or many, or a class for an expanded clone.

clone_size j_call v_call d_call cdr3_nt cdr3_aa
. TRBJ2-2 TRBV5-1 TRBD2 TGCGCCAGCAGCCGGAGACTAGCGGGAGACACCGGGGAGCTGTTTTTT CASSRRLAGDTGELFF
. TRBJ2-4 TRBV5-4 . TGTGCCAGCAGCCACCGGGACTCCGCAAATGCGCGTCCTTACTTC CASSHRDSANARPYF
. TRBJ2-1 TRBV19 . TGTGCCAGTAGTATCCGGGACATTCGGGATGAGCAGTTCTTC CASSIRDIRDEQFF
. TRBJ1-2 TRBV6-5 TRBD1 TGTGCCAGCAGCCAGGGACAGCCGTATGGCTACACCTTC CASSQGQPYGYTF
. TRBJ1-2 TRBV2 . TGTGCCCAAGGGGCTTTATATGGCTACACCTTC CAQGALYGYTF
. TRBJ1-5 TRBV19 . TGTGCCAGTACCACTAGGACAGTTCGCCAGCCCCAGCATTTT CASTTRTVRQPQHF
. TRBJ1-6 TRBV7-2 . TGTGCCAGCAGCCCCGAGGCCAGCCCGGTGGGTTCACCCCTCCACTTT CASSPEASPVGSPLHF
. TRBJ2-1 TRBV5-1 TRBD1 TGCGCCAGCAGCTTGGCCCCCGGGACAGGGAGGGAGAGTGAGCAGTTCTTC CASSLAPGTGRESEQFF
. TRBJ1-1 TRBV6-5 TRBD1 TGTGCCAGCGCAGGGGGTTACACTGAAGCTTTCTTT CASAGGYTEAFF
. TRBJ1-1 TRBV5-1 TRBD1 TGCGCCAGCAGTTCGAGCACAAGGACAGGTCCCGCCCTGAACACTGAAGCTTTCTTT CASSSSTRTGPALNTEAFF
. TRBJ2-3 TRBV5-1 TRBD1 TGCGCCAGCAGCTCCTCCGGGACAGGGGGAATCACAGATACGCAGTATTTT CASSSSGTGGITDTQYF
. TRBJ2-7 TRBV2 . TGTGCCAGCAGTGAAGGTCGGAGGCGGGCCCTCTCCTACGAGCAGTACTTC CASSEGRRRALSYEQYF
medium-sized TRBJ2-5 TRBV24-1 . TGTGCCACTCCGGGGGTGTCCGGGGTCCGGACCCAGTACTTC CATPGVSGVRTQYF
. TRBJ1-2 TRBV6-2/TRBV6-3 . TGTGCCAGCAGTTACTCGGGCAGCCCATATGGCTACACCTTC CASSYSGSPYGYTF
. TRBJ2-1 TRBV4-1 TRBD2 TGCGCCAGCAGCCCGAATACCGGGACTAGCGGGAGGAACAATGAGCAGTTCTTC CASSPNTGTSGRNNEQFF
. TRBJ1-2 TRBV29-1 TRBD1 TGCAGCGTTGAAGCGCTGGGACAGATTAACTATGGCTACACCTTC CSVEALGQINYGYTF
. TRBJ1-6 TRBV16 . TGTGCCAGCAGCCGATTATCGGGGGGCGAACGGTCACCCCTCCACTTT CASSRLSGGERSPLHF
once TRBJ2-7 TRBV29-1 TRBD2 TGCAGCGTCGTAGGACTAGCGGGAGGGCCCTCTTCCTACGAGCAGTACTTC CSVVGLAGGPSSYEQYF
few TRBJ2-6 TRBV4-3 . TGCGCCAGCAGCCAAGAGCAGGGGTCCAGCTCTGGGGCCAACGTCCTGACTTTC CASSQEQGSSSGANVLTF
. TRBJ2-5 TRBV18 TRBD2 TGTGCCAGCTCAACGGGACTAGCGGGTCCGCAGGAGACCCAGTACTTC CASSTGLAGPQETQYF
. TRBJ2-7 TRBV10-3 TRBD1 TGTGCCATCGGTGGACAGGGGGCGTGGGAGCAGTACTTC CAIGGQGAWEQYF
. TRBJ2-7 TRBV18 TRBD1 TGTGCCAGCCGCCGGACAGGGTCCTACGAGCAGTACTTC CASRRTGSYEQYF
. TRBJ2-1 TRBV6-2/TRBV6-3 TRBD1 TGTGCCAGCAGTTACACCTCTTTCAGGGCAGGGGGCAATGAGCAGTTCTTC CASSYTSFRAGGNEQFF
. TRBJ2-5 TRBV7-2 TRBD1 TGTGCCAGCAGCTTCGCAGAGGGGGCAATGGCCCAGTACTTC CASSFAEGAMAQYF
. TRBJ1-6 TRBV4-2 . TGTGCCAGCAGCCAAGAGGGGGGAGGCAGGATAAATTCACCCCTCCACTTT CASSQEGGGRINSPLHF
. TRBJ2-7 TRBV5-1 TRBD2 TGCGCCAGCAGTGAGGAACTAGCGGTCTCCTACGAGCAGTACTTC CASSEELAVSYEQYF
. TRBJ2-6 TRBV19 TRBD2 TGTGCCAGTACTGGGGGGGTCACTGGGGCCAACGTCCTGACTTTC CASTGGVTGANVLTF
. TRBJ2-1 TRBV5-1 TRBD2 TGCGCCAGCAGTGCGGGACTAGCGGGGGGCAGGCGGGTCTACAATGAGCAGTTCTTC CASSAGLAGGRRVYNEQFF
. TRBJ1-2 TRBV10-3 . TGTGCCATCACTCCGACTATGAACTATGGCTACACCTTC CAITPTMNYGYTF
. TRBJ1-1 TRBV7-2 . TGTGCCAGCAGCTTAGCAGCGAGTAACACTGAAGCTTTCTTT CASSLAASNTEAFF
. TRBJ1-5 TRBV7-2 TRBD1 TGTGCCAGCAGCAAGGACAGGGCGGATGGTCAGCCCCAGCATTTT CASSKDRADGQPQHF
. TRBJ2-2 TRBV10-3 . TGTGCCATCTTCGCGTCTAGGAACAGGGACACCGGGGAGCTGTTTTTT CAIFASRNRDTGELFF
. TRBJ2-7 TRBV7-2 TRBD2 TGTGCCAGCAGCTCCCAGCGGGGAGCCTACGAGCAGTACTTC CASSSQRGAYEQYF
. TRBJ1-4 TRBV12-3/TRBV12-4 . TGTGCCAGCAAGGAGGTGATTAATGAAAAACTGTTTTTT CASKEVINEKLFF
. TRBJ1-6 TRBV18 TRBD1 TGTGCCAGCTCAATGAACCGGGACAGAAATTCACCCCTCCACTTT CASSMNRDRNSPLHF
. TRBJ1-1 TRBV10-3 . TGTGCCATCAGTGAGGATGGCCGGAACACTGAAGCTTTCTTT CAISEDGRNTEAFF
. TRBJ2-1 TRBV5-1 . TGCGCCAGCAGGCCCTTGATAGTCGGGGATGAGCAGTTCTTC CASRPLIVGDEQFF
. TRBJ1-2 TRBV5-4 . TGTGCCAGCAGCTTGGTGTCGGGTTATGGCTACACCTTC CASSLVSGYGYTF
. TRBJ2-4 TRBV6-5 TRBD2 TGTGCCAGCAGCCGCGGGGGAATAGCCAAAAACATTCAGTACTTC CASSRGGIAKNIQYF
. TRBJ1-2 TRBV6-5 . TGTGCCAGCAGTTACTTTGCCAGGGCGTTCTGGGGCTACACCTTC CASSYFARAFWGYTF
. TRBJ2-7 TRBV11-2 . TGTGCCAGCAGCTCTAGCTACGAGCAGTACTTC CASSSSYEQYF
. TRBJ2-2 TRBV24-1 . TGTGCCACCAGGAGCGGGCAGATACCGGGCGGGGAGCTGTTTTTT CATRSGQIPGGELFF
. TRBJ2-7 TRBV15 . TGTGCCACCAGCAGAGATGGACTGTACGAGCAGTACTTC CATSRDGLYEQYF
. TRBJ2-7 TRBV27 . TGTGCCAGCAGTCAGGGGACCAGCTCCTACGAGCAGTACTTC CASSQGTSSYEQYF
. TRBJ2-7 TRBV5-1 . TGCGCCAGCAGCTACGGGCAGTACTTC CASSYGQYF
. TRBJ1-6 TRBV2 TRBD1 TGTGCCAGCACAGGGGGTTCACCCCTCCACTTT CASTGGSPLHF
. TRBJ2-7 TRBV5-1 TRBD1 TGCGCCAGCAGCTGGCAGGGGGCCGGATCCTACGAGCAGTACTTC CASSWQGAGSYEQYF
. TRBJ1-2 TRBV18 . TGTGCCAGCTCACCACCGTTGAGGGTGGGCTATGGCTACACCTTC CASSPPLRVGYGYTF
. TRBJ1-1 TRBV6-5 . TGTGCCAGCAGTTACAGCAGAGTCCGACTTGCTGAAGCTTTCTTT CASSYSRVRLAEAFF
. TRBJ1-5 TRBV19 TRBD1 TGTGCCAGTAGACCCAGGGGGCTAAGCAATCAGCCCCAGCATTTT CASRPRGLSNQPQHF
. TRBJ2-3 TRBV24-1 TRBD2 TGTGCCACCAGTGCCGGGACTAGCGGGAAGCAGTATTTT CATSAGTSGKQYF
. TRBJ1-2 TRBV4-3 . TGCGCCAGCAGCCCCCGGGCGACAGGAACCTATGGCTACACCTTC CASSPRATGTYGYTF
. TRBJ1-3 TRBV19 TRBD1 TGTGCCAGCGGGGACAGGGGGAGCTCTGGAAACACCATATATTTT CASGDRGSSGNTIYF
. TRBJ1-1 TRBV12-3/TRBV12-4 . TGTGCCAGCAGGTCCAGCAGGGTGGGAGCTTTCTTT CASRSSRVGAFF
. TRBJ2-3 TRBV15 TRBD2 TGTGCCACCAGCAGAGTCCCGAGCGGGGTGGTAGTAGATACGCAGTATTTT CATSRVPSGVVVDTQYF
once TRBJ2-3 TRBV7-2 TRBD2 TGTGCCAGCAGCTTTAGTAGCGGGATACGGGCAGATACGCAGTATTTT CASSFSSGIRADTQYF
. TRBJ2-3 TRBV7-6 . TGTGCCAGCAGCCCCCCGGGGTCGGGCACAGATACGCAGTATTTT CASSPPGSGTDTQYF
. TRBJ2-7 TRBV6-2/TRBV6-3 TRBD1 TGTGCCAGCAGTTATGACACAGGGGGAGAGCAGTACTTC CASSYDTGGEQYF
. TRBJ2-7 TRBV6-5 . TGTGCCAGCACCCGACAGAGCTCCTACGAGCAGTACTTC CASTRQSSYEQYF